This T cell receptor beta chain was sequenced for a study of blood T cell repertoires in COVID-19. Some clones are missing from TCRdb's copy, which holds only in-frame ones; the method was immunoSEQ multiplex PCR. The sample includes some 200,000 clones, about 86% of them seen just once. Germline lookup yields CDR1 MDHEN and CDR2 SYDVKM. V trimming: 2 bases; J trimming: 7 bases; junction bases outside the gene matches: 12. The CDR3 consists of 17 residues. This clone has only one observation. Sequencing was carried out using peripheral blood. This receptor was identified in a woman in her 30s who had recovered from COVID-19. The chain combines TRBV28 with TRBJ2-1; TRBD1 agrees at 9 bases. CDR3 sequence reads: CASSLDGYGTGTNEQFF. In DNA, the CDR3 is TGTGCCAGCAGTTTAGATGGGTACGGGACAGGGACGAATGAGCAGTTCTTC.